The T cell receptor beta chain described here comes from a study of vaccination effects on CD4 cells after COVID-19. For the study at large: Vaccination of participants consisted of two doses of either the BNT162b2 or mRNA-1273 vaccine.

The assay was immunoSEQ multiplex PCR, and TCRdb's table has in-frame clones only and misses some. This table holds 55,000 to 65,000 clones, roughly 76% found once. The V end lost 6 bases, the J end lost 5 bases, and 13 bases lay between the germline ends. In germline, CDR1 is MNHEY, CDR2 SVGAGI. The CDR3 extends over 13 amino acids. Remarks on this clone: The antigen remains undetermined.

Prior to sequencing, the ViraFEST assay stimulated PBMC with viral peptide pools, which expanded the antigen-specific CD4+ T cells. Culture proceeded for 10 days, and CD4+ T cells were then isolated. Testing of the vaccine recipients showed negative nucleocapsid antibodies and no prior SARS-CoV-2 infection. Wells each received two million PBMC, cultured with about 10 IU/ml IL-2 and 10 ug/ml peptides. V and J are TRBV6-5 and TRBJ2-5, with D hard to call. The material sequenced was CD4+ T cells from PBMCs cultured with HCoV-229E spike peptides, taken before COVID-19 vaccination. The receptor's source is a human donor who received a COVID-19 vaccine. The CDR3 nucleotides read TGTGCCAGCAGGATAAAGGGAAAGGAGACCCAGTACTTC. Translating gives CASRIKGKETQYF.